One sample yielded the 22 T cell receptor beta chains listed below, sequenced in a study of shared clonotypes between healthy human individuals. Measured with immunoSEQ multiplex PCR; TCRdb has only the in-frame clones, and not every one. Of about 960,000 clones listed, approximately 76% were seen once; the top ten hold around 1.4%. Sequenced input: memory CD4+ T cells sorted from blood. This sample's subset: CD45RA-negative fraction. All receptors derive from a man between 18 and 35 years old in good health.

V usage is TRBV15 and J usage is TRBJ1-3; D perhaps matches TRBD1 (5 bases). Germline V gives CDR1 LNHNV, CDR2 YYDKDF (reference sequence). This CDR3 spans 16 amino acids. Trimming removed 0 bases at V and 1 base at J, with 10 bases between. The CDR3 DNA sequence: TGTGCCACCAGCAGAGATCTAAGGGGATCTGGAAACACCATATATTTT. This gives the protein CATSRDLRGSGNTIYF.

This chain uses TRBV11-2 with TRBJ2-3, with TRBD2 as a possible D gene (5 bases). With 6 bases removed from V and 2 bases from J, the gap between germline ends came to 15 bases. CDR1 SGHAT and CDR2 FQNNGV come from the germline V gene. The CDR3 loop spans 15 amino acids. The CDR3 DNA reads as TGTGCCAGCAGTTCGGGGTCAGAACTCACAGATACGCAGTATTTT. This codes for CASSSGSELTDTQYF.

The rearrangement uses TRBV18 and TRBJ2-4, with unresolved D. CDR3 length equals 13 residues. V dropped 3 bases and J dropped 6 bases, with 9 bases sitting between them. Looked up from germline, CDR1 is KGHSH and CDR2 is LQKENI. CDR3 amino acids: CASSPNRRNIQYF. CDR3 bases: TGTGCCAGCTCACCTAACAGACGAAACATTCAGTACTTC. The whole variable domain, filled in from reference TRBV18 and TRBJ2-4, reads NAGVMQNPRHLVRRRGQEARLRCSPMKGHSHVYWYRQLPEEGLKFMVYLQKENIIDESGMPKERFSAEFPKEGPSILRIQQVVRGDSAAYFCASSPNRRNIQYFGAGTRLSVL.

This sequence joins TRBV7-2 and TRBJ1-1; TRBD1 is a possible D gene (5 bases). The CDR3 spans 15 residues. The V end was cut by 5 bases, the J end by 1 base, with 14 bases between. Germline-derived CDR1 and CDR2 are SGHTA and FQGNSA. The CDR3: CASSGAGRKNTEAFF. The CDR3 DNA follows: TGTGCCAGCAGCGGCGCGGGACGCAAGAACACTGAAGCTTTCTTT.

The chain couples TRBV19 to TRBJ2-5; possibly TRBD1 or TRBD2 for D (5 bases each). CDR1 and CDR2 (germline): LNHDA, SQIVND (reference sequence). The CDR3 spans 13 residues. V shed 6 bases and J shed 5 bases, with 13 bases lying between them. For the CDR3, the DNA is TGTGCCAGTAGAAGGACGGGGCTTGAGACCCAGTACTTC. Amino acid sequence: CASRRTGLETQYF.

The chain is built from TRBV11-2 and TRBJ2-7, with unresolved D. The V gene's germline CDR1 is SGHAT and CDR2 FQNNGV. The CDR3 consists of 13 residues. V lost 4 bases and J 4 bases, leaving 11 bases between the germline ends. The CDR3 loop reads CASSSPRMYEQYF. Here the CDR3 DNA reads TGTGCCAGCAGCTCCCCGCGGATGTACGAGCAGTACTTC.

This clone was counted ten times or more. The gene calls are TRBV10-3 and TRBJ2-4; D tentatively reads TRBD1 or TRBD2 (5 bases each). The CDR3 loop spans 16 amino acids. Per the germline V gene, CDR1 is ENHRY and CDR2 is SYGVKD. Between the trimmed V and J ends, which lost 2 bases and 4 bases, there was a span of 15 bases. CDR3 region: CAISEDGDGAKNIQYF. The CDR3 bases are TGTGCCATCAGTGAGGACGGGGATGGGGCAAAAAACATTCAGTACTTC.

A note on this clone: In the same sample, other DNA sequences code for this CDR3. This rearrangement joins TRBV6-6 to TRBJ2-7; D is unresolved. V was shortened by 5 bases and J by 4 bases, with 6 bases between the two germline ends. Germline CDR1 is MNHNY and CDR2 is SVGAGI (reference sequence). CDR3 size: 11 residues. For the CDR3, the DNA is TGTGCCAGCAGTCTCGGATACGAGCAGTACTTC. This encodes CASSLGYEQYF.

The chain has TRBV7-2 and TRBJ2-3; 8 nucleotides align to TRBD2. The CDR3 consists of 14 residues. Trimming at V came to 6 bases and at J to 5 bases, leaving 7 bases not matched to a gene. The germline CDR1 and CDR2 sequences are SGHTA and FQGNSA. CDR3 DNA sequence: TGTGCCAGCAGTTCAAGCGGGGGCATAGATACGCAGTATTTT. As protein: CASSSSGGIDTQYF.

CDR3 loop: CASSPSGARNTEAFF. The CDR3 nucleotides are TGTGCCAGCAGCCCCAGCGGGGCGCGGAACACTGAAGCTTTCTTT. The J gene is TRBJ1-1, the V gene TRBV28; possibly TRBD1 for D (5 bases). Germline V gives CDR1 MDHEN, CDR2 SYDVKM. The CDR3 is 15 residues long. Trimming pared 6 bases from V and 1 base from J, leaving 15 bases between.

The table lists this clone with a few counts. The rearrangement links TRBV29-1 to TRBJ2-2; D call uncertain. The germline CDR1 and CDR2 sequences are SQVTM and ANQGSEA. This CDR3 has 11 residues. With 7 bases removed from V and 6 bases from J, the gap between germline ends came to 9 bases. DNA for the CDR3: TGCAGCGCCCAGGCACCCGGGGAGCTGTTTTTT. This codes for CSAQAPGELFF.

This clone was observed a few times. This same CDR3 is encoded by further DNA sequences in the sample. This chain connects TRBV5-1 to TRBJ1-1; D remains unclear. V was trimmed by 4 bases and J by 4 bases, leaving 8 bases between them. Germline CDR1 and CDR2: SGHRS and YFSETQ. The CDR3 consists of 12 residues. As DNA, the CDR3 is TGCGCCAGCAGCCTCTTCGGCACTGAAGCTTTCTTT. It specifies CASSLFGTEAFF.

The rearrangement uses TRBV6-1 and TRBJ2-2; D not certain. This CDR3 has 14 residues. Germline V gene lookup returns CDR1 MNHNS and CDR2 SASEGT. Trimming removed 6 bases from V and 1 base from J, with 9 bases in between. The CDR3 protein is CASRLTVNTGELFF. CDR3 DNA: TGTGCCAGCAGATTAACGGTGAACACCGGGGAGCTGTTTTTT.

With regard to this clone: Other nucleotide sequences from this sample produce the same CDR3. This chain joins TRBV7-2 and TRBJ2-7; no firm D call. Per the germline V gene, CDR1 is SGHTA and CDR2 is FQGNSA. The V end lost 3 bases, the J end lost 0 bases, and 3 bases lay between the germline ends. This CDR3 region has 12 residues. The CDR3 reads CASSFISYEQYF. In DNA form, the CDR3 reads TGTGCCAGCAGCTTCATCTCCTACGAGCAGTACTTC.

This clone has just one count. The V call is TRBV28, the J call TRBJ1-2; TRBD1 matches 8 bases. The trim removed 1 base at V and 8 bases at J, leaving 3 bases unmatched. From germline, CDR1 is MDHEN and CDR2 SYDVKM. CDR3 length: 13 residues. CDR3 sequence (DNA): TGTGCCAGCAGTTTATTTGACAGGGGCGGCTACACCTTC. It yields the protein CASSLFDRGGYTF.

This clone was seen a few times. The chain has TRBV5-6 and TRBJ2-7; D perhaps matches TRBD2 (6 bases). V gave up 3 bases and J gave up 6 bases, with 16 bases separating them. CDR3 size: 14 residues. Per the germline V gene, CDR1 is SGHDT and CDR2 is YYEEEE. The CDR3 coding sequence is TGTGCCAGCAGCTCTTTGGACACGCGGGGCGAGCAGTACTTC. Translating gives CASSSLDTRGEQYF.

This clone has more than one count but fewer than ten. The chain employs TRBV7-8 and TRBJ1-4; 7 bases line up with TRBD1. The CDR3 is 14 amino acids. The germline V gene encodes CDR1 SGHVS and CDR2 FQNEAQ. V dropped 1 base and J dropped 8; count of bases not matched to a gene: 4. Written as DNA, the CDR3 is TGTGCCAGCAGCTTAGGGACAGGATACGAAAAACTGTTTTTT. Encoded protein: CASSLGTGYEKLFF.

This chain links TRBV6-5 with TRBJ1-3; weak D call: TRBD1 (6 bases). Germline V gives CDR1 MNHEY, CDR2 SVGAGI. V lost 3 bases and J lost 4, with 10 bases in between. This CDR3 comprises 14 residues. DNA for the CDR3: TGTGCCAGCAGTTATAGGGGGAGGGGAAACACCATATATTTT. As protein: CASSYRGRGNTIYF.

The chain recombines TRBV6-5 with TRBJ1-4; D is perhaps TRBD1 (5 bases). From germline, CDR1 is MNHEY and CDR2 SVGAGI. The CDR3 is made up of 13 amino acids. The ends were cut back, 10 bases at V and 8 bases at J, with 17 bases in the middle. The CDR3 is CATTGVRSEKLFF. The CDR3 nucleotides read TGTGCCACCACGGGGGTGAGGAGCGAAAAACTGTTTTTT.

This clone was seen a single time. The chain has TRBV27 and TRBJ2-7, with D maybe TRBD1 (5 bases). CDR1 is MNHEY, CDR2 SMNVEV, per germline (reference sequence). V dropped 4 bases and J dropped 6 bases, with 10 bases sitting between them. The CDR3 spans 12 residues. The CDR3 bases are TGTGCCAGCAGTTCAGGGTTATTCGAGCAGTACTTC. Amino acids: CASSSGLFEQYF.

The genes are TRBV30 and TRBJ2-7; no firm D call. V shed 4 bases and J shed 0 bases, with 7 bases lying between them. This CDR3 has 12 amino acids. The germline V gene encodes CDR1 GTSNPN and CDR2 SVGIG (reference sequence). The CDR3 coding sequence is TGTGCCTGGAAAGCTAGCTCCTACGAGCAGTACTTC. Translation: CAWKASSYEQYF.

The chain employs TRBV7-9 and TRBJ2-5, with 12 bases fitting TRBD2. The CDR3 contains 13 residues. Germline CDR1 and CDR2: SEHNR and FQNEAQ (reference sequence). Trimming at V came to 5 bases and at J to 7 bases, leaving 2 bases not matched to a gene. The CDR3, as DNA: TGTGCCAGCAGCCGGACTAGCGGGGTGACCCAGTACTTC. The encoded protein is CASSRTSGVTQYF.